This T cell receptor (beta chain) was profiled in a study of cytomegalovirus exposure and HLA in healthy donors. Findings of the study overall: Presence/absence analysis assumed near-uniform sequencing depth across donors. Researchers reported in a later analysis that a missense DCLRE1C variant was tied to TCR beta V- and J-gene trimming. Association of 16,951 TCR beta sequences with HLA alleles was found at 0.05 false discovery rate in a later analysis. The majority of TCR sequences were rare, yet some public TCRs appeared in many donors.

The trim removed 5 bases at V and 4 bases at J, leaving 1 base unmatched. In germline, CDR1 is GTSNPN, CDR2 SVGIG (reference sequence). The CDR3 length is 12 residues. It was with 60 Vbeta and 13 Jbeta primers that the PCR ran. Repertoires were generated with immunoSEQ multiplex PCR, while TCRdb's copy carries only in-frame clones and drops some. The sample consists of some 110,000 clones, around 68% of them appearing once. As to this clone: Its antigen is unidentified.

The chain uses TRBV30 and TRBJ1-5; TRBD1 matches 8 bases. This TCR was recovered from a woman aged 50 to 60 in good health and CMV-seropositive. The sample consisted of PBMCs. As DNA, the CDR3 is TGTGCCTGGGACAGGGGAAATCAGCCCCAGCATTTT. It specifies CAWDRGNQPQHF.